This is a list of T cell receptor beta chains from one sample in a study of neoadjuvant anti-PD-1 for oral cavity cancer. Measured with immunoSEQ multiplex PCR; TCRdb has only the in-frame clones, and not every one. Of some 15,000 clones listed, around 70% were seen once; the top ten hold about 2.7%. The material sequenced was PBMCs, taken after nivolumab (anti-PD-1) treatment. The receptor source for this set is a person aged 35-79 years with oral cavity squamous cell carcinoma. The conserved cysteine and the conserved F or W are not part of the CDR3 here. Fields, in order: J gene, V gene, clone size, CDR3 protein. Part of the rows lack a size; the others show once, few, many or a class for expanded clones.

>TRBJ2-3|TRBV6-4|.
ASSDSTGTGTDTQY
>TRBJ2-1|TRBV30|.
AWIGRDHYNEQF
>TRBJ1-1|TRBV10-2|.
ASSANSRNTEAF
>TRBJ2-7|TRBV7-9|few
ASSLRPQGGEQY
>TRBJ2-5|TRBV18|.
ASSPRRGHETQY
>TRBJ1-1|TRBV5-6|few
ASSFVGQATEAF
>TRBJ1-4|TRBV6-5|.
ASSYTSGGKLF
>TRBJ2-4|TRBV6-1|.
ASSGQGLSSGNIQY
>TRBJ1-2|TRBV30|.
AWSVGRFYGYT
>TRBJ2-5|TRBV29-1|.
SVPPTGAVETQY
>TRBJ2-5|TRBV15|once
ATSRASGSRVETQY
>TRBJ2-7|TRBV9|.
ASSPSPWEYEQY
>TRBJ2-1|TRBV25-1|.
ASSDLAGVPGGANEQF
>TRBJ2-1|TRBV19|.
ASSMGGSSYNEQF
>TRBJ2-1|TRBV9|once
ASSVLPGDGHEQF
>TRBJ2-7|TRBV6-1|.
ASRPVTSGTYEQY
>TRBJ1-1|TRBV6-5|.
ASSLGVGGDTEAF
>TRBJ1-5|TRBV6-5|.
ASSYGPSNQPQH
>TRBJ2-1|TRBV7-8|.
ASSLDGASYNEQF
>TRBJ2-2|TRBV19|.
ASSMLGEPGELF
>TRBJ1-2|TRBV2|few
ASSVGTYGYT
>TRBJ2-3|TRBV10-1|.
ASSAGRSTDTQY
>TRBJ2-1|TRBV28|few
ASSGGPNYNEQF
>TRBJ2-1|TRBV6-4|.
ASSEREGYNEQF
>TRBJ1-1|TRBV6-1|.
ASRRTGYEAF
>TRBJ2-7|TRBV6-5|few
ASSPPTAGSYEQY
>TRBJ1-1|TRBV5-1|.
ASSPLVSGTEAF
>TRBJ2-3|TRBV9|.
ASSVDPGQGGGRDTQY
>TRBJ2-1|TRBV7-3|.
ASSFLAGEQF
>TRBJ1-1|TRBV28|once
ASSLLDRGSEAF
>TRBJ1-2|TRBV5-1|.
ASSLRQEGNYGYT
>TRBJ2-2|TRBV27|.
ASRMGLAGPGELF
>TRBJ1-4|TRBV9|.
ASSAAGTGLEKLF
>TRBJ2-1|TRBV9|.
ASSARGFSESSYNEQF
>TRBJ2-6|TRBV5-1|.
ASSFTGTGESGANVLT
>TRBJ2-2|TRBV7-3|once
ASSPQGVSFANTGELF
>TRBJ2-6|TRBV19|.
ASKENSGANVLT